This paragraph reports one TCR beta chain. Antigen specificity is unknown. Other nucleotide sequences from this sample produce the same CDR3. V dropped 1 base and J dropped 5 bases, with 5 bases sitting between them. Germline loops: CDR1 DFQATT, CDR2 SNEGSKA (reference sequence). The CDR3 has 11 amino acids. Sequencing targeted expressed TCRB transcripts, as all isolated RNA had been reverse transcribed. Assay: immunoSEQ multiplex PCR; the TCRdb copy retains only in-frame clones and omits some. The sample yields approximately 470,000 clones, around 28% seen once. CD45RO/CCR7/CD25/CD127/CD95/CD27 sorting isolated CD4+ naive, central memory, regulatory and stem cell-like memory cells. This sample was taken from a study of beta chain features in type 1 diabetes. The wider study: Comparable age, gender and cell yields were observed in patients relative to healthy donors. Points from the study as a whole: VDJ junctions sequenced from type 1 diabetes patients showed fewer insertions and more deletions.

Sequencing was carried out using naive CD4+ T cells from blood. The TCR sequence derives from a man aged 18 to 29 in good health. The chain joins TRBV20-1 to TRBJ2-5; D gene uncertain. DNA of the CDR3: TGCAGTGCTAGAGTTCGGGAGACCCAGTACTTC. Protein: CSARVRETQYF.